This T cell receptor beta chain was documented in a study of blood T cell repertoires in COVID-19. Libraries were prepared by immunoSEQ multiplex PCR; TCRdb keeps only in-frame clonotypes and omits some of them. This table has about 100,000 clones, about 80% appearing once. This clone was counted only a few times. Sequencing was done on a sample of peripheral blood. The receptor's source is an older woman with acute or convalescent COVID-19.

The CDR3: CASRTGGGYNEQFF. CDR3 DNA sequence: TGTGCCAGCAGGACAGGGGGAGGTTACAATGAGCAGTTCTTC. This chain links TRBV2 with TRBJ2-1; TRBD1 aligns across 9 bases. V lost 6 bases and J lost 4; bases outside the gene matches: 4. The CDR3 runs to 14 residues. Germline CDR1 and CDR2: SNHLY and FYNNEI.